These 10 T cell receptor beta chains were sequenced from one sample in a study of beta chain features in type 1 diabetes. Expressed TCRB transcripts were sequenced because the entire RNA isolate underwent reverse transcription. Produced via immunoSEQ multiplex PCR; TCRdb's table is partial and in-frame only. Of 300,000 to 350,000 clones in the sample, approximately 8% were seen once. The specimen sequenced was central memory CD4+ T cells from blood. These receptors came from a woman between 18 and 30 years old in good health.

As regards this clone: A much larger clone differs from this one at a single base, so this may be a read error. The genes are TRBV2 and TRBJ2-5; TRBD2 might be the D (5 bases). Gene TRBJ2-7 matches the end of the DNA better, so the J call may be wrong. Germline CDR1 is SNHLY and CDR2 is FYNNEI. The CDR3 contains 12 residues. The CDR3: CASRRDSYEQYF. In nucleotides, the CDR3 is TGTGCCAGCAGACGGGACTCCTACGAGCAGTACTTC.

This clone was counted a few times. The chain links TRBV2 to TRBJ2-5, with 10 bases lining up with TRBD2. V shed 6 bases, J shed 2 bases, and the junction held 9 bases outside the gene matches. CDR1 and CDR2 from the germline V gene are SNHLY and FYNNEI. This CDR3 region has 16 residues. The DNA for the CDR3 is TGTGCCAGCAGAGGTCGGCTAGCGGGAGAACAAGAGACCCAGTACTTC. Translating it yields CASRGRLAGEQETQYF.

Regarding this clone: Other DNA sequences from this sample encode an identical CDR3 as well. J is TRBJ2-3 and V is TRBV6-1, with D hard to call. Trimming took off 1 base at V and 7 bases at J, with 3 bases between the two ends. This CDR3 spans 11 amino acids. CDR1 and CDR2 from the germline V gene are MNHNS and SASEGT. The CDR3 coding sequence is TGTGCCAGCAGTGAAGGATATACGCAGTATTTT. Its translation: CASSEGYTQYF.

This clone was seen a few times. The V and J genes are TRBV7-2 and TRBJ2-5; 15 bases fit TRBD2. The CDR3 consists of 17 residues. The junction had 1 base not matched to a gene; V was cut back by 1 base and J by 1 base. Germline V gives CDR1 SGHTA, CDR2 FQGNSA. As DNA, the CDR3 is TGTGCCAGCAGCTTAGGGACTAGCGGGAGGGCCCAAGAGACCCAGTACTTC. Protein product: CASSLGTSGRAQETQYF.

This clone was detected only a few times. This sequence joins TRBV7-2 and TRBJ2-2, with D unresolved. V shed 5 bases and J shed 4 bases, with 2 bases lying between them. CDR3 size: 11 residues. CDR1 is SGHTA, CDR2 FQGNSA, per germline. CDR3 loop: CASSLTGELFF. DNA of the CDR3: TGTGCCAGCAGCCTCACCGGGGAGCTGTTTTTT.

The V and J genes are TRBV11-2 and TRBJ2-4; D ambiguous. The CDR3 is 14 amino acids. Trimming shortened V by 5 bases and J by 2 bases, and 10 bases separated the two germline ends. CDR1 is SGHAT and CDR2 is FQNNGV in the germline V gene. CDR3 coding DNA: TGTGCCAGCAGCCCCCCAGGCTCCAAAAACATTCAGTACTTC. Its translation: CASSPPGSKNIQYF. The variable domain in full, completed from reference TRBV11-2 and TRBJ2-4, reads EAGVAQSPRYKIIEKRQSVAFWCNPISGHATLYWYQQILGQGPKLLIQFQNNGVVDDSQLPKDRFSAERLKGVDSTLKIQPAKLEDSAVYLCASSPPGSKNIQYFGAGTRLSVL.

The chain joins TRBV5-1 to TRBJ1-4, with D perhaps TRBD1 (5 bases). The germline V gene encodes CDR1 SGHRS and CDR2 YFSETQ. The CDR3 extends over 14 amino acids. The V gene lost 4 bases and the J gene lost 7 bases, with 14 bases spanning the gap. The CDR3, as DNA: TGCGCCAGCAGCCCGGGGAGGGGCCGTGAAAAACTGTTTTTT. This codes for CASSPGRGREKLFF.

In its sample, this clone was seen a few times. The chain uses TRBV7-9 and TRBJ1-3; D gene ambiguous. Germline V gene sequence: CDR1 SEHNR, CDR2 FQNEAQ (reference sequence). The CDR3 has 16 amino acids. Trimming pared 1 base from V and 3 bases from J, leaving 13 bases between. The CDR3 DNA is TGTGCCAGCAGCTTAGGACTGGGTGATCGTGGAAACACCATATATTTT. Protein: CASSLGLGDRGNTIYF.

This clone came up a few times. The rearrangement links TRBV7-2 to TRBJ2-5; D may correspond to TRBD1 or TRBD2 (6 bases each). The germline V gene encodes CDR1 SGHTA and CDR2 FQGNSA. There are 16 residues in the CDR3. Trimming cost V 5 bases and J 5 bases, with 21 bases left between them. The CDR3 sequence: CASSHRVRGRGETQYF. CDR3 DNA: TGTGCCAGCAGCCACCGGGTCCGGGGGCGCGGGGAGACCCAGTACTTC.

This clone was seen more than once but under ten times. CDR3 loop: CASSQVQASGANVLTF. The CDR3 bases are TGTGCCAGCAGCCAAGTTCAAGCCTCTGGGGCCAACGTCCTGACTTTC. V and J are TRBV5-6 and TRBJ2-6; D not resolved. The CDR3 is 16 residues long. CDR1 is SGHDT, CDR2 YYEEEE, per germline. The germline V and J ends were trimmed by 4 bases and 0 bases, with 11 bases remaining between them.